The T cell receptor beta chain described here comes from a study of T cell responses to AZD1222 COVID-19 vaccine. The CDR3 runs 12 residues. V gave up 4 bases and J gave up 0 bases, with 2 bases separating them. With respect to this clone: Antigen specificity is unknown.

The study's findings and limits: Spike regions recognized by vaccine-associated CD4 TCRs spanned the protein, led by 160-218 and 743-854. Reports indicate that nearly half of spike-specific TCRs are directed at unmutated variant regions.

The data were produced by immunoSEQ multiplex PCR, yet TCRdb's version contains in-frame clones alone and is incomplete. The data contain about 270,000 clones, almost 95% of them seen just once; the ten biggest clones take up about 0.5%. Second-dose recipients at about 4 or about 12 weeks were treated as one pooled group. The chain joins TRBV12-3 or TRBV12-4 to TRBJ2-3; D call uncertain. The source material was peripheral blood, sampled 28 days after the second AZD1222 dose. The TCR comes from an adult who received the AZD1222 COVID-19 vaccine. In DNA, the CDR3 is TGTGCCAGCAGTTACAGCACAGATACGCAGTATTTT. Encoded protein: CASSYSTDTQYF.